A single sample gave rise to the 24 T cell receptor beta chains below, sequenced in a study of shared clonotypes between healthy human individuals. The assay was immunoSEQ multiplex PCR, and TCRdb's table has in-frame clones only and misses some. The data hold about 1 million clones, with roughly 80% observed a single time. Sequencing was carried out using memory CD4+ T cells sorted from blood. Subset meaning: CD45RA-negative fraction. These receptors came from a man aged 18 to 30 in good health.

This clone was recorded only once. The J gene is TRBJ2-7, the V gene TRBV5-6; 7 bases match TRBD1. This CDR3 has 15 amino acids. Losses at the gene ends were 0 bases for V and 1 base for J; bases not matched to a gene: 4. CDR1 and CDR2 (germline): SGHDT, YYEEEE. This chain's CDR3 is CASSLGTGVSYEQYF. CDR3 bases: TGTGCCAGCAGCTTGGGTACAGGGGTTTCCTACGAGCAGTACTTC.

V usage is TRBV27 and J usage is TRBJ2-5, with TRBD1 matching over 7 bases. The CDR3 sequence is 15 residues long. V lost 5 bases and J lost 7; bases outside the gene matches: 13. Germline values: CDR1 MNHEY, CDR2 SMNVEV (reference sequence). The CDR3 DNA reads as TGTGCCAGCAGTGTCGGGGACAGCCGCTTGGGGACCCAGTACTTC. Its translation is CASSVGDSRLGTQYF.

This chain connects TRBV5-1 to TRBJ2-3; possibly TRBD1 or TRBD2 for D (5 bases each). Trimming took 0 bases from V and 1 from J, leaving 12 bases between them. Germline V CDR1 and CDR2: SGHRS, YFSETQ. CDR3 length: 16 residues. DNA for the CDR3: TGCGCCAGCAGCTTGGAGGCAGGGACGGGCACAGATACGCAGTATTTT. Protein product: CASSLEAGTGTDTQYF. Filled out from reference TRBV5-1 and TRBJ2-3, the complete variable domain reads KAGVTQTPRYLIKTRGQQVTLSCSPISGHRSVSWYQQTPGQGLQFLFEYFSETQRNKGNFPGRFSGRQFSNSRSEMNVSTLELGDSALYLCASSLEAGTGTDTQYFGPGTRLTVL.

Here the CDR3 reads CASSLDRESDTQYF. The CDR3, as DNA: TGTGCCAGCAGCTTAGATAGGGAGTCAGATACGCAGTATTTT. This chain joins TRBV7-2 and TRBJ2-3; maybe TRBD2 (5 bases). Germline CDR1 is SGHTA and CDR2 is FQGNSA. The CDR3 has 14 residues. With 1 base removed from V and 4 bases from J, the gap between germline ends came to 9 bases.

This chain joins TRBV11-2 and TRBJ1-2; no reliable D call. CDR1 and CDR2 from the germline V gene are SGHAT and FQNNGV. This CDR3 is 12 amino acids long. Trimming pared 0 bases from V and 8 bases from J, leaving 7 bases between. CDR3 residues: CASSLDRVGYTF. CDR3 nucleotides: TGTGCCAGCAGCTTAGACCGGGTCGGCTACACCTTC.

The rearrangement links TRBV27 to TRBJ1-2, with D possibly being TRBD1 (5 bases). The CDR3 consists of 11 residues. From germline, CDR1 is MNHEY and CDR2 SMNVEV (reference sequence). V was shortened by 5 bases and J by 8 bases, with 9 bases between the two germline ends. The CDR3 DNA follows: TGTGCCAGCAGTGGAGAGGGGGGCTACACCTTC. Translating it yields CASSGEGGYTF.

This chain uses TRBV11-2 with TRBJ2-1; the D gene is possibly TRBD2 (6 bases). This CDR3 contains 15 residues. Germline CDR1 reads SGHAT; CDR2 reads FQNNGV. Deletions cut 5 bases from V and 3 bases from J, with 14 bases between. The CDR3 is CASSPGSPYYNEQFF. As DNA, the CDR3 is TGTGCCAGCAGCCCCGGGAGCCCTTACTACAATGAGCAGTTCTTC.

This sequence joins TRBV4-1 and TRBJ1-2; the match to TRBD1 covers 9 bases. The CDR3 sequence is 18 residues long. Germline V gene data show CDR1 as MGHRA and CDR2 as YSYEKL. V lost 4 bases, J lost 2 bases, and 14 bases stayed unmatched. In DNA, the CDR3 is TGCGCCAGCAGCCTTACAGGGGGCGGGGGATATGGGAACTATGGCTACACCTTC. It is translated as CASSLTGGGGYGNYGYTF.

The rearrangement joins TRBV7-6 to TRBJ2-5; D gene unclear. Germline assignment: CDR1 SGHVS and CDR2 FNYEAQ. This CDR3 spans 15 amino acids. With 1 base removed from V and 0 bases from J, the gap between germline ends came to 9 bases. CDR3 amino acids: CASSLGQADQETQYF. As DNA, the CDR3 is TGTGCCAGCAGCTTAGGCCAGGCAGACCAAGAGACCCAGTACTTC. Supplemented by reference TRBV7-6 and TRBJ2-5, the full variable domain reads GAGVSQSPRYKVTKRGQDVALRCDPISGHVSLYWYRQALGQGPEFLTYFNYEAQQDKSGLPNDRFSAERPEGSISTLTIQRTEQRDSAMYRCASSLGQADQETQYFGPGTRLLVL.

The genes are TRBV6-4 and TRBJ2-1; 10 bases are shared with TRBD2. The germline gives CDR1 MRHNA, CDR2 SNTAGT. Trimming at V came to 6 bases and at J to 7 bases, leaving 21 bases not matched to a gene. This CDR3 region has 19 residues. The CDR3 sequence is CASSKAGGPGARVMNEQFF. In DNA form, the CDR3 reads TGTGCCAGCAGCAAAGCGGGAGGGCCTGGCGCCCGGGTGATGAATGAGCAGTTCTTC.

This chain connects TRBV5-6 to TRBJ1-3; TRBD1 is a possible D gene (5 bases). V lost 4 bases and J 0 bases, leaving 14 bases between the germline ends. CDR1 SGHDT and CDR2 YYEEEE come from the germline V gene. CDR3 length equals 16 residues. For the CDR3, the DNA is TGTGCCAGCAGCCCGCGAGACAGAACCTCTGGAAACACCATATATTTT. Encoded protein: CASSPRDRTSGNTIYF.

This chain joins TRBV14 and TRBJ2-7; D is unclear. Germline CDR1 SGHDN, CDR2 FVKESK. The germline V and J ends were trimmed by 0 bases and 7 bases, with 7 bases remaining between them. The CDR3 is made up of 12 amino acids. The CDR3 DNA reads TGTGCCAGCAGCCAAGATCCGAGGGAGCAGTACTTC. Translating it yields CASSQDPREQYF.

As for this clone: An end of the junction differs from the germline gene, which may be a read error. Here the CDR3 reads CASRQEAQYF. Written as DNA, the CDR3 is TGTGCCAGCCGCCAAGAGGCCCAGTACTTC. J is TRBJ2-5 and V is TRBV7-2, with D unclear. The CDR3 has 10 residues. CDR1 SGHTA and CDR2 FQGNSA come from the germline V gene.

This clone showed up just a few times. The identical CDR3 is also encoded by other nucleotide sequences in the sample. The V and J genes are TRBV7-9 and TRBJ2-3; 12 bases are shared with TRBD2. Germline loops: CDR1 SEHNR, CDR2 FQNEAQ (reference sequence). J gave up 0 bases and V 2 bases, and 0 bases lay outside the gene matches. This CDR3 has 16 amino acids. This CDR3 reads CASSLTSGRSTDTQYF. The CDR3 nucleotides are TGTGCCAGCAGCTTAACTAGCGGGAGGAGCACAGATACGCAGTATTTT.

The chain combines TRBV5-1 with TRBJ2-2; 10 nucleotides line up with TRBD1. The CDR3 extends over 16 amino acids. V dropped 4 bases and J dropped 4; count of bases not matched to a gene: 7. Germline CDR1 is SGHRS and CDR2 is YFSETQ. The CDR3 sequence is CASSPTGGWGTGELFF. As DNA, the CDR3 is TGCGCCAGCAGCCCGACAGGGGGCTGGGGCACCGGGGAGCTGTTTTTT.

The chain has TRBV10-3 and TRBJ2-3; 14 bases are shared with TRBD2. CDR3 size: 15 residues. The germline CDR1 and CDR2 sequences are ENHRY and SYGVKD. The J segment lost 4 bases and the V segment lost 11 bases, leaving 8 bases of the junction unmatched. The CDR3 DNA reads as TGTGCCGTCTCACCGGGACTAGCGGGAGCAGATACGCAGTATTTT. Protein product: CAVSPGLAGADTQYF.

This clone was detected only once. Here the CDR3 DNA reads TGCGCCAGCAGACTACCGGGACTAGCGGGAGTGTCTGAGCAGTTCTTC. Translating it yields CASRLPGLAGVSEQFF. The V gene is TRBV5-1, the J gene TRBJ2-1; 14 bases fit TRBD2. There are 16 residues in the CDR3. With V trimmed by 5 bases and J by 9 bases, 10 bases remained unmatched. Germline loops: CDR1 SGHRS, CDR2 YFSETQ.

V usage is TRBV15 and J usage is TRBJ1-5; perhaps TRBD1 as D (5 bases). Germline V gives CDR1 LNHNV, CDR2 YYDKDF (reference sequence). V gave up 0 bases and J gave up 2 bases, with 14 bases separating them. CDR3 length: 17 residues. The CDR3 region has the DNA TGTGCCACCAGCAGAGAAAAGGGTAAACAGGGCAATCAGCCCCAGCATTTT. It is translated as CATSREKGKQGNQPQHF.

The genes are TRBV6-1 and TRBJ1-3, with 9 bases matching TRBD1. The J segment lost 4 bases and the V segment lost 6 bases, leaving 4 bases of the junction unmatched. The CDR3 sequence is 14 residues long. Germline assignment: CDR1 MNHNS and CDR2 SASEGT. CDR3 protein: CASRTDRGGNTIYF. The CDR3 region has the DNA TGTGCCAGCAGAACGGACAGGGGAGGAAACACCATATATTTT.

The CDR3: CASSEKGSGNTIYF. DNA for the CDR3: TGTGCCAGCAGTGAGAAGGGCTCTGGAAACACCATATATTTT. The rearrangement uses TRBV2 and TRBJ1-3; D remains ambiguous. The CDR3 contains 14 residues. V lost 3 bases to trimming and J lost 0 bases, with 6 bases between them. Germline CDR1 is SNHLY and CDR2 is FYNNEI.

The chain combines TRBV25-1 with TRBJ1-1; D is unclear. The CDR3 is made up of 15 amino acids. V gave up 0 bases and J gave up 5 bases, with 13 bases separating them. The germline V gene has CDR1 MGHDK and CDR2 SYGVNS. The CDR3 reads CASSEYELPTTEAFF. The DNA of the CDR3 is TGTGCCAGCAGTGAATACGAGCTCCCCACTACTGAAGCTTTCTTT.

The count of this clone is one. The genes are TRBV13 and TRBJ1-2, with 8 bases that match TRBD1. V lost 0 bases, J lost 5 bases, and 8 bases stayed unmatched. CDR1 is PRHDT, CDR2 FYEKMQ, per germline (reference sequence). CDR3 size: 16 residues. The CDR3 loop reads CASSLGSRGRGYGYTF. The CDR3 DNA reads TGTGCCAGCAGCTTAGGGAGCAGGGGGCGCGGGTATGGCTACACCTTC.

The table lists this clone with a count of one. The rearrangement joins TRBV10-2 to TRBJ1-1; the match to TRBD1 covers 11 bases. Trimming removed 7 bases from V and 3 bases from J; junction bases left unmatched: 19. CDR1 WSHSY and CDR2 SAAADI come from the germline V gene. The CDR3 is 19 residues long. CDR3 in DNA: TGCGCCAGCAAGGTGGGACAGGGGGAACATATACTTTTTTACACTGAAGCTTTCTTT. It translates to CASKVGQGEHILFYTEAFF.

The chain carries TRBV4-2 and TRBJ1-6; perhaps TRBD1 as D (6 bases). The CDR3 has 14 residues. The V and J ends lost 4 bases and 6 bases respectively, with 10 bases between them. The germline V gene has CDR1 LGHNA and CDR2 YNFKEQ. The CDR3 DNA reads TGTGCCAGCAGCCCGGACAGATTTAATTCACCCCTCCACTTT. The encoded protein is CASSPDRFNSPLHF.